This T cell receptor (beta chain) was sequenced in a study of blood T cell repertoires in COVID-19. Study summary: Material from acute and convalescent COVID-19 was sourced from the United States, Italy and Spain. T cells, B-cell-depleted T cells, or PBMCs provided the cDNA or gDNA that served as material.

CDR3 length equals 16 residues. The germline V gene encodes CDR1 SNHLY and CDR2 FYNNEI. V was clipped by 4 bases and J by 4 bases, with 19 bases between them. Source study methods: The assay estimated nucleated cells by amplifying reference gene primers. Using immunoSEQ multiplex PCR, the repertoire was profiled, and TCRdb retains in-frame clones only, with some absent. V and J calls and clone size are given by that table; D and trimming were obtained from the DNA. This sample yields about 62,000 clones, of which roughly 88% are seen a single time; roughly 4% belongs to the top ten. The source of this sequence is a human donor in a cohort sampled during active COVID-19. The V and J genes are TRBV2 and TRBJ2-5; no reliable D call. Specimen: peripheral blood. As DNA, the CDR3 is TGTGCCAGCAGTGGTTTCGGCGGCCAAGAAGGAGAGACCCAGTACTTC. Its protein product is CASSGFGGQEGETQYF. The full variable domain, its missing parts supplied by reference TRBV2 and TRBJ2-5, is EPEVTQTPSHQVTQMGQEVILRCVPISNHLYFYWYRQILGQKVEFLVSFYNNEISEKSEIFDDQFSVERPDGSNFTLKIRSTKLEDSAMYFCASSGFGGQEGETQYFGPGTRLLVL.